The 11 T cell receptor beta chains below all came from one sample that was sequenced in a study of cytomegalovirus exposure and HLA in healthy donors. The PCR ran on 60 Vbeta and 13 Jbeta primers. TCRdb's copy holds only in-frame clones and misses some; the assay was immunoSEQ multiplex PCR. The sample lists under 250,000 clones; approximately 80% were seen once. Input material: PBMCs. These receptors all stem from a woman younger than 45 in good health and CMV-seronegative.

The V and J genes are TRBV15 and TRBJ2-4; D uncertain. V lost 1 base and J lost 7, with 11 bases in between. Germline CDR1 LNHNV, CDR2 YYDKDF (reference sequence). The CDR3 runs 14 residues. DNA for the CDR3: TGTGCCACCAGCAGAGGCTTGCTAGAGAACATTCAGTACTTC. It encodes CATSRGLLENIQYF.

The chain has TRBV7-9 and TRBJ2-7; TRBD1 agrees at 7 bases. This CDR3 region has 13 residues. The junction had 3 bases not matched to a gene; V was cut back by 5 bases and J by 2 bases. Germline CDR1 is SEHNR and CDR2 is FQNEAQ (reference sequence). Here the CDR3 DNA reads TGTGCCAGCAGCCCGACAGGGACCTACGAGCAGTACTTC. Its translation is CASSPTGTYEQYF.

A note on this clone: Compared with germline, one end of the junction differs, possibly owing to a read error. Here the CDR3 reads CSVDKEAGGHYEQCF. CDR3 coding DNA: TGCAGCGTTGATAAGGAAGCGGGAGGGCACTACGAGCAGTGCTTC. The V call is TRBV29-1, the J call TRBJ2-7; 10 positions match TRBD2. Per germline, CDR1 SQVTM and CDR2 ANQGSEA. The CDR3 length is 15 residues.

This chain joins TRBV5-1 and TRBJ2-3; 8 bases match TRBD1. The CDR3 runs 19 residues. The germline CDR1 and CDR2 sequences are SGHRS and YFSETQ. V lost 0 bases and J lost 1; bases outside the gene matches: 13. This CDR3 reads CASSLATYTRQGRTDTQYF. Here the CDR3 DNA reads TGCGCCAGCAGCTTGGCCACCTACACCCGACAGGGGCGCACAGATACGCAGTATTTT.

The chain employs TRBV19 and TRBJ2-7; weak D call: TRBD1 (5 bases). Trimming pared 4 bases from V and 2 bases from J, leaving 12 bases between. In germline, CDR1 is LNHDA, CDR2 SQIVND (reference sequence). The CDR3 runs to 14 residues. In DNA form, the CDR3 reads TGTGCCAGTAGTAGACGACAGCAAACCTACGAGCAGTACTTC. As protein: CASSRRQQTYEQYF.

J is TRBJ2-7 and V is TRBV5-1; the D gene is possibly TRBD2 (5 bases). From germline, CDR1 is SGHRS and CDR2 YFSETQ. Trimming shortened V by 3 bases and J by 2 bases, and 12 bases separated the two germline ends. The CDR3 is 14 amino acids. The CDR3 loop is CASSSSSGAYEQYF. In DNA form, the CDR3 reads TGCGCCAGCAGCTCATCCTCCGGGGCCTACGAGCAGTACTTC.

This sequence joins TRBV10-3 and TRBJ1-5; maybe TRBD1 (6 bases). V lost 1 base to trimming and J lost 1 base, with 8 bases between them. Germline V gene lookup returns CDR1 ENHRY and CDR2 SYGVKD. The CDR3 covers 15 residues. The chain's CDR3 is CAISEFQGSNQPQHF. CDR3 coding DNA: TGTGCCATCAGTGAGTTCCAGGGGAGCAATCAGCCCCAGCATTTT.

This clone was recorded once. The chain recombines TRBV4-2 with TRBJ2-5; 11 nucleotides align to TRBD2. The V and J ends lost 2 bases and 4 bases, in that order; junction bases with no gene match: 3. CDR1 LGHNA and CDR2 YNFKEQ come from the germline V gene. The CDR3 sequence is 15 residues long. The CDR3 loop is CASSQIAGGRETQYF. For the CDR3, the DNA is TGTGCCAGCAGCCAAATAGCGGGAGGGAGAGAGACCCAGTACTTC.

This clone was counted once. This chain links TRBV30 with TRBJ2-3; D is possibly TRBD2 (5 bases). V gave up 8 bases and J gave up 2 bases, with 17 bases separating them. Germline CDR1 and CDR2: GTSNPN and SVGIG (reference sequence). The CDR3 contains 14 residues. In DNA form, the CDR3 reads TGTGCCAGCGAGGGTCCGGGATACACAGATACGCAGTATTTT. It encodes CASEGPGYTDTQYF.

V gene TRBV29-1 combines with J gene TRBJ1-2, with D possibly being TRBD1 (6 bases). Looked up from germline, CDR1 is SQVTM and CDR2 is ANQGSEA. The V end lost 7 bases, the J end lost 4 bases, and 19 bases lay between the germline ends. The CDR3 consists of 14 residues. The CDR3 DNA follows: TGCAGCGCATTCCGGACAGAGCCCTTCTATGGCTACACCTTC. It specifies CSAFRTEPFYGYTF.

V usage is TRBV28 and J usage is TRBJ2-1, with TRBD2 matching 9 bases. Losses at the gene ends were 5 bases for V and 4 bases for J; bases not matched to a gene: 9. The CDR3 runs 16 residues. Germline CDR1 is MDHEN and CDR2 is SYDVKM. CDR3 sequence: CASSPFSGRSYNEQFF. The CDR3 DNA reads as TGTGCCAGCAGTCCCTTTAGCGGGAGATCGTACAATGAGCAGTTCTTC.